This TCR beta chain was observed in a study of monozygotic twins with inflammatory bowel disease. Study-level findings and limits: A reduction in TCRbeta diversity (inverse Simpson) was seen in IBD patients relative to healthy co-twins. IBD patients exhibited fewer clonotypes shared with other individuals than healthy twins, particularly with disease activity.

The germline gives CDR1 KGHSH, CDR2 LQKENI. CDR3 length equals 17 residues. The UMIs carried a 6-nucleotide sample barcode, and they were added by template switching. TCRdb processed the 5' RACE reads again and assigns one entry to each CDR3 protein, with no DNA. This table lists approximately 40,000 distinct CDR3 sequences. As to this clonotype: Its antigen is as yet unknown.

Sequenced material: blood. The chain carries TRBV18 and TRBJ2-3; TCRdb's D call of TRBD1 is untestable without DNA. This receptor was obtained from a human donor with ulcerative colitis or Crohn's disease, or a healthy co-twin of an affected twin (not recorded which). This CDR3 is CASSPATGTHRTDTQYF.